This TCR beta chain stems from a study of T cells in Graves' hyperthyroidism and ophthalmopathy. Overall study findings and caveats: Blood also held most thyroid clonotypes expanded beyond 0.001. Progression to ophthalmopathy was predicted a median of 6.5 months early.

It was RNA transcripts that yielded the amplified TCR beta CDR3 regions. RT-PCR in the first round (using the HTBI primer set) targeted the TCR CDR3. TCRdb used MiXCR to reprocess the multiplex PCR reads, holding one entry per CDR3 protein. The data contain around 660,000 distinct CDR3 sequences, approximately 42% of them singletons. The CDR3 spans 13 residues. The V end was cut by 7 bases, the J end by 2 bases, with 14 bases between. Germline values: CDR1 SQVTM, CDR2 ANQGSEA. Notes on this clonotype: Its matching antigen is unknown.

Clinicians diagnosed patients from clinical symptoms, serum thyroxine and TRAb, thyroid ultrasound and orbital computed tomography. This TCR was recovered from an adult man with Graves' disease, either hyperthyroidism or ophthalmopathy (not recorded which). The sample comprised peripheral blood or thyroid tissue (not recorded which). This sequence joins TRBV29-1 and TRBJ1-2; D possibly corresponds to TRBD1 (5 bases). For the CDR3, the DNA is TGCAGCGGCGCCAGGGAGGCGAACTATGGCTACACCTTC. Translating gives CSGAREANYGYTF.